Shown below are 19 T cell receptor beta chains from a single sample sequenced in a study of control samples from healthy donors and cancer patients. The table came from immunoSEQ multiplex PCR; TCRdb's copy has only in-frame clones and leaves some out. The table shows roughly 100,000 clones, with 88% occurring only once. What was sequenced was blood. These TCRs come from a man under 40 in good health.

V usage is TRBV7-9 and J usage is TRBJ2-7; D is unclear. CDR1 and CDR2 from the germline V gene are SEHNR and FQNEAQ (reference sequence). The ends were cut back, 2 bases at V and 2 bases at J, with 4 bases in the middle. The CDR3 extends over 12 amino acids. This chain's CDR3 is CASSLFPYEQYF. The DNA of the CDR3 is TGTGCCAGCAGCTTATTTCCCTACGAGCAGTACTTC.

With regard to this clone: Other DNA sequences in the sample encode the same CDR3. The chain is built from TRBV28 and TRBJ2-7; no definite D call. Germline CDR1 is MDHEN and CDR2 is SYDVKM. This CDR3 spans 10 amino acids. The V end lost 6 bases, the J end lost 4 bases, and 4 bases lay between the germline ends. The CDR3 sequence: CASSRYEQYF. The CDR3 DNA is TGTGCCAGCAGCAGGTACGAGCAGTACTTC.

This chain's CDR3 is CASSSAMEIAGGHREQFF. The CDR3 DNA sequence: TGCGCCAGCAGTTCCGCAATGGAAATCGCGGGAGGGCATCGAGAGCAGTTCTTC. The gene calls are TRBV5-1 and TRBJ2-1, with 9 bases matching TRBD2. The CDR3 length is 18 residues. Germline CDR1 reads SGHRS; CDR2 reads YFSETQ. The J segment lost 10 bases and the V segment lost 5 bases, leaving 22 bases of the junction unmatched. Based on the CDR3 plus reference TRBV5-1 and TRBJ2-1, the full variable domain is KAGVTQTPRYLIKTRGQQVTLSCSPISGHRSVSWYQQTPGQGLQFLFEYFSETQRNKGNFPGRFSGRQFSNSRSEMNVSTLELGDSALYLCASSSAMEIAGGHREQFFGPGTRLTVL.

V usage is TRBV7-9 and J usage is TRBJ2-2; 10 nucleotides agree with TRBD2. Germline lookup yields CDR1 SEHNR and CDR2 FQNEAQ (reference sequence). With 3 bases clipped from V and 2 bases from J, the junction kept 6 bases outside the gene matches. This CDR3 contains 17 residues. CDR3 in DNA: TGTGCCAGCAGCTTCTCTAGCGGGAGCACCAACACCGGGGAGCTGTTTTTT. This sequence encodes CASSFSSGSTNTGELFF.

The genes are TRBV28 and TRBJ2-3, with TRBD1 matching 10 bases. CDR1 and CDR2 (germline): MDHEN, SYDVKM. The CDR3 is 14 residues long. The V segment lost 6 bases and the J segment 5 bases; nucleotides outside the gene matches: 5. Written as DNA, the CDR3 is TGTGCCAGCAGACCCGGGACAGGGGTAGATACGCAGTATTTT. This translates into CASRPGTGVDTQYF.

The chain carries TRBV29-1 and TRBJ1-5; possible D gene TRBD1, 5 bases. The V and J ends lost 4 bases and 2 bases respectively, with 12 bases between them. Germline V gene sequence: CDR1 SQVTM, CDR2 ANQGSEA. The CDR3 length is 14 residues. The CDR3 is CSVVWQGGNQPQHF. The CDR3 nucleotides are TGCAGCGTTGTTTGGCAGGGAGGCAATCAGCCCCAGCATTTT. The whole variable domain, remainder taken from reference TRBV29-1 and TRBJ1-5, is SAVISQKPSRDICQRGTSLTIQCQVDSQVTMMFWYRQQPGQSLTLIATANQGSEATYESGFVIDKFPISRPNLTFSTLTVSNMSPEDSSIYLCSVVWQGGNQPQHFGDGTRLSIL.

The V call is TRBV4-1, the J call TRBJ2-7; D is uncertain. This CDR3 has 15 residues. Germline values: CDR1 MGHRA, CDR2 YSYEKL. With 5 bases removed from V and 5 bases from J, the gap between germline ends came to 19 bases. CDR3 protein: CASSSHGLVFNEQYF. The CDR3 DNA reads TGCGCCAGCAGCTCCCACGGGTTGGTGTTCAACGAGCAGTACTTC.

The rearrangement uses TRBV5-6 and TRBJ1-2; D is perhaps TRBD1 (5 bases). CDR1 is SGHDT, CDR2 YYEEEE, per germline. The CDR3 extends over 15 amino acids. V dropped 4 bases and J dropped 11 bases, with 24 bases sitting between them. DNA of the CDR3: TGTGCCAGCAGCCCGTCCCCGACAGACATCTCCGCGTACACCTTC. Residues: CASSPSPTDISAYTF.

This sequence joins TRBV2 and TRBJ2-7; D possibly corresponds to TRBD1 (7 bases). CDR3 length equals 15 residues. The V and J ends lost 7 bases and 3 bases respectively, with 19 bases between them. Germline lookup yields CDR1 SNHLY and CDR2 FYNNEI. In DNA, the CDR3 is TGTGCCAGCACCTATGGGGGGACAGCCGGCTACGAGCAGTACTTC. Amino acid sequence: CASTYGGTAGYEQYF.

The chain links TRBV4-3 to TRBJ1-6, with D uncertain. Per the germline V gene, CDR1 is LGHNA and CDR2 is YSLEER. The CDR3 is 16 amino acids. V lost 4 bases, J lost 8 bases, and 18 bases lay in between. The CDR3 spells CASSPYTGDRDSPLHF. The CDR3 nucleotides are TGCGCCAGCAGCCCGTACACGGGAGATCGGGATTCACCCCTCCACTTT.

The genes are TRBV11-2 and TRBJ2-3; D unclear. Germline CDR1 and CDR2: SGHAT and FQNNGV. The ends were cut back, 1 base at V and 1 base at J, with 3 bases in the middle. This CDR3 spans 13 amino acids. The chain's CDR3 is CASSLGGTDTQYF. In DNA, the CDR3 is TGTGCCAGCAGCTTAGGGGGCACAGATACGCAGTATTTT.

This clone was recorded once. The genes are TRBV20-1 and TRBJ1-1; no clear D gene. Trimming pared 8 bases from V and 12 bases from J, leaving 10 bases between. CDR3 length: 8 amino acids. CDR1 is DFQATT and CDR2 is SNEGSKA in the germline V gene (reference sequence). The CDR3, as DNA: TGCAGTCTCGCACCCCCTTTCTTT. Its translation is CSLAPPFF.

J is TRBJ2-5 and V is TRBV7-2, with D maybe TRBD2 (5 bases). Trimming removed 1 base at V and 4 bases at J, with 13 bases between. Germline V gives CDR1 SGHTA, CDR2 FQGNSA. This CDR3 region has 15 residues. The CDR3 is CASSLGRWQAETQYF. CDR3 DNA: TGTGCCAGCAGCTTAGGGAGGTGGCAAGCAGAGACCCAGTACTTC.

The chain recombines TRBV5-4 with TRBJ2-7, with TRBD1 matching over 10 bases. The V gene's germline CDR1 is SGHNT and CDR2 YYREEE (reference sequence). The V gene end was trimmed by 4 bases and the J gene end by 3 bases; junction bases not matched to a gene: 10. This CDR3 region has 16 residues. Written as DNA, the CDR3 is TGTGCCAGCAGCCCCGAAGGGGACAGGGGCCGCTACGAGCAGTACTTC. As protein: CASSPEGDRGRYEQYF.

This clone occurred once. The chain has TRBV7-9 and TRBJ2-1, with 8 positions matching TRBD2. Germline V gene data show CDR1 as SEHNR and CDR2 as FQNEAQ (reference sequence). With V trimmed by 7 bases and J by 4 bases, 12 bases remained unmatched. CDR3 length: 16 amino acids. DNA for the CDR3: TGTGCCAGCATCCGTAAGGGAGCGGGAGTTTACAATGAGCAGTTCTTC. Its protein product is CASIRKGAGVYNEQFF.

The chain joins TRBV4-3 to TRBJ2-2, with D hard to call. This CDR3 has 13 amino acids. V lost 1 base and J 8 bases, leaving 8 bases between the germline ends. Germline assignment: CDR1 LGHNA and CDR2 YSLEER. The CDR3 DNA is TGCGCCAGCAGCCAAGTTCAAGGAGGGGAGCTGTTTTTT. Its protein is CASSQVQGGELFF.

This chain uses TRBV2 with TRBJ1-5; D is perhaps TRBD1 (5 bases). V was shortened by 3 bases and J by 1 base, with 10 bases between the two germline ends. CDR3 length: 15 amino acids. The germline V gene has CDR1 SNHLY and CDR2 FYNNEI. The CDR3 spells CASSDDGGSNQPQHF. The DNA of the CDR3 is TGTGCCAGCAGTGATGATGGGGGAAGCAATCAGCCCCAGCATTTT.

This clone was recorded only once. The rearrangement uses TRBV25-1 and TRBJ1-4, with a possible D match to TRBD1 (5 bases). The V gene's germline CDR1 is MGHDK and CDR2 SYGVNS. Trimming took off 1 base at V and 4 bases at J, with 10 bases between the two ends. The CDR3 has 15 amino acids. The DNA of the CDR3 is TGTGCCAGCAGTGAATCGACAGTCGGTAATGAAAAACTGTTTTTT. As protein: CASSESTVGNEKLFF. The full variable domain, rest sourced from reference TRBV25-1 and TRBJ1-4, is EADIYQTPRYLVIGTGKKITLECSQTMGHDKMYWYQQDPGMELHLIHYSYGVNSTEKGDLSSESTVSRIRTEHFPLTLESARPSHTSQYLCASSESTVGNEKLFFGSGTQLSVL.

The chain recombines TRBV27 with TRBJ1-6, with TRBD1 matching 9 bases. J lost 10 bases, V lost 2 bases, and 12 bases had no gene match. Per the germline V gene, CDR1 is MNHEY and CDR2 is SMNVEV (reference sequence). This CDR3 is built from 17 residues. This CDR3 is CASSLGLGDRVSSPLHF. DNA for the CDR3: TGTGCCAGCAGTTTAGGGTTGGGGGACAGGGTGTCGTCACCCCTCCACTTT.